This T cell receptor beta chain was documented in a study of beta chain features in type 1 diabetes. General study points: The study found moderately but significantly shorter TCRB CDR3s in all four CD4+ subsets of Type 1 diabetes patients.

Expressed TCRB transcripts were sequenced after all isolated RNA was converted to cDNA. This table comes from immunoSEQ multiplex PCR, and its TCRdb copy is limited to in-frame clones, with some not included. This table holds about 140,000 clones, less than 10% found once. This clone has more than one count but fewer than ten. Its antigen is unidentified. The CDR3 spans 14 residues. V gave up 3 bases and J gave up 5 bases; unmatched junction bases: 4. Germline V gene data show CDR1 as WSHSY and CDR2 as SAAADI. This sequence joins TRBV10-2 and TRBJ2-1; 7 nucleotides match TRBD1. The sequenced sample consisted of central memory CD4+ T cells from blood. The clonotype comes from a woman in her thirties or forties in good health. The CDR3 reads CASSELDRNNEQFF. CDR3 coding DNA: TGCGCCAGCAGTGAACTGGACAGGAACAATGAGCAGTTCTTC.